This TCR beta chain came from a study of blood T cell repertoires in COVID-19. Study-level background: Acute and convalescent COVID-19 specimens originated in the United States, Italy and Spain. The analysed material was cDNA or gDNA that came from T cells, B-cell-depleted T cells, or PBMCs.

Authors' analysis steps: Amplified reference gene primers provided the basis for estimating nucleated cell counts. TCRdb's copy holds only in-frame clones and misses some; the assay was immunoSEQ multiplex PCR. The DNA gave D and trimming, while V, J and clone size come from that table. Of around 13,000 clones listed, roughly two thirds are singletons. The CDR3 extends over 14 amino acids. The germline V gene encodes CDR1 KGHSH and CDR2 LQKENI. V was shortened by 2 bases and J by 4 bases, with 11 bases between the two germline ends. This sequence was found in a human donor in a cohort sampled during active COVID-19. Sequencing was done on a sample of peripheral blood. The chain has TRBV18 and TRBJ1-1; D remains ambiguous. CDR3 nucleotide sequence: TGTGCCAGCTCACCAACGGTAGGCGGCACTGAAGCTTTCTTT. Translated, it gives CASSPTVGGTEAFF.